These 4 T cell receptor beta chains originate from one sample sequenced in a study of cytomegalovirus exposure and HLA in healthy donors (dated by TCRdb to between 2016 and 2019). Libraries were prepared through the immunoSEQ multiplex PCR assay. The multiplex PCR relied on a mix of 60 forward primers for TCR Vbeta segments and 13 reverse primers for TCR Jbeta segments. The source is immuneACCESS, and TCRdb retained only in-frame sequences with V and J called. Part of the clones is not carried over; for the studies checked, unresolved V genes explain less than half of this, and the remainder is unexplained. Recorded for this sample are approximately 120,000 clones; 72% of them occurred a single time. The ten top clones hold less than 4.5% of the sample. Sequenced input: PBMCs. Receptors were obtained from a man younger than 40 in good health and CMV-seronegative.

This rearrangement joins TRBV4-1 to TRBJ2-1; D is perhaps TRBD1 (6 bases). The germline V gene encodes CDR1 MGHRA and CDR2 YSYEKL. Trimming left V 4 bases short and J 5 bases short, with 15 bases between. This CDR3 is 15 amino acids long. The CDR3 DNA is TGCGCCAGCAGCCGAGTAGGACAGTGGGACAATGAGCAGTTCTTC. This encodes CASSRVGQWDNEQFF.

This clone was counted between two and nine times. The chain recombines TRBV7-9 with TRBJ2-5, with a tentative D call TRBD2 (6 bases). The CDR3 runs to 14 residues. Germline lookup yields CDR1 SEHNR and CDR2 FQNEAQ (reference sequence). With 5 bases removed from V and 6 bases from J, the gap between germline ends came to 16 bases. The CDR3 DNA sequence: TGTGCCAGCAGCCTTGGAGGGGATGGGAAGACCCAGTACTTC. This encodes CASSLGGDGKTQYF.

V usage is TRBV5-8 and J usage is TRBJ2-1; TRBD2 might be the D (7 bases). The germline CDR1 and CDR2 sequences are SGHTS and YDEGEE. This CDR3 spans 14 amino acids. Between the trimmed V and J ends, which lost 5 bases and 7 bases, there was a span of 16 bases. CDR3 nucleotides: TGTGCCAGCAGACCCCCGGGGGGCAGGAATGAGCAGTTCTTC. It yields the protein CASRPPGGRNEQFF.

The J gene is TRBJ1-1, the V gene TRBV29-1, with a weak D call TRBD1 (6 bases). V gave up 7 bases and J gave up 2 bases, with 11 bases separating them. Germline V gene data show CDR1 as SQVTM and CDR2 as ANQGSEA. The CDR3 extends over 12 amino acids. As DNA, the CDR3 is TGCAGCGGCCGGGACACCAACACTGAAGCTTTCTTT. Its translation is CSGRDTNTEAFF. The whole variable domain, filled in from reference TRBV29-1 and TRBJ1-1, reads SAVISQKPSRDICQRGTSLTIQCQVDSQVTMMFWYRQQPGQSLTLIATANQGSEATYESGFVIDKFPISRPNLTFSTLTVSNMSPEDSSIYLCSGRDTNTEAFFGQGTRLTVV.